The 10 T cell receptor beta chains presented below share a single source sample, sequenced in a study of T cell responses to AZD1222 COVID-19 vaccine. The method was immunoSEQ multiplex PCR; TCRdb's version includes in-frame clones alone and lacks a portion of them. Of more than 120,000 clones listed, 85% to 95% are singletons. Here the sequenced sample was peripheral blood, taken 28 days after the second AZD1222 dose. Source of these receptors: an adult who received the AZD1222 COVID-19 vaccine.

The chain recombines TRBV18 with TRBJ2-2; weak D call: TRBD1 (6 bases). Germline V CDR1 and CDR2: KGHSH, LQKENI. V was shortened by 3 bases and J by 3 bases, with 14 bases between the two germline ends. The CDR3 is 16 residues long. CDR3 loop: CASSPRGRADTGELFF. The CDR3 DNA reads TGTGCCAGCTCACCCAGGGGCAGGGCCGACACCGGGGAGCTGTTTTTT.

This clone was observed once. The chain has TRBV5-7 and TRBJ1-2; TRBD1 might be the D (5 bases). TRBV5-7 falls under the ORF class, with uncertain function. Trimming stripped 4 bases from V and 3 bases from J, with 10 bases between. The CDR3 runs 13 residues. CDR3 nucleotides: TGTGCCAGCAGCGCCCAGGGTCACTATGGCTACACCTTC. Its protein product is CASSAQGHYGYTF.

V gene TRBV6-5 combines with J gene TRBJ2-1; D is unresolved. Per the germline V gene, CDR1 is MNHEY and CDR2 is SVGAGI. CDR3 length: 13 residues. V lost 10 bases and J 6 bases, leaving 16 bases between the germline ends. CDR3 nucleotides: TGTGCCACCTCGGACGGCCAACGCAATGAGCAGTTCTTC. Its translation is CATSDGQRNEQFF.

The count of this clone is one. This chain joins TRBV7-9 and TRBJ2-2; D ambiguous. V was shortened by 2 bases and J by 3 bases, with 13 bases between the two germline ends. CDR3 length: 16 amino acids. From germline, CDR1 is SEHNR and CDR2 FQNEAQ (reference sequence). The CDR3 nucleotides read TGTGCCAGCAGCTTATTCCCGCGACTTGACACCGGGGAGCTGTTTTTT. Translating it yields CASSLFPRLDTGELFF.

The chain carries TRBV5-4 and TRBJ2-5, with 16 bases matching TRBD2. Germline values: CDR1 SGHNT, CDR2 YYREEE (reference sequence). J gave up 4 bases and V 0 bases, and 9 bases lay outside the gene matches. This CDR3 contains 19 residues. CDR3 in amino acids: CASSLEGLAGGTSLETQYF. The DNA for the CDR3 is TGTGCCAGCAGCTTGGAGGGACTAGCGGGGGGGACGTCCCTAGAGACCCAGTACTTC.

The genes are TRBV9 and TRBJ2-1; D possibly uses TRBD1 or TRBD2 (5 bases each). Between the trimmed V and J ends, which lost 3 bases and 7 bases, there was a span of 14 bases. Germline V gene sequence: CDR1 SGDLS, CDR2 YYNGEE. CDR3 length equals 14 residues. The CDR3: CASSAGKGWNEQFF. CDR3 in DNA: TGTGCCAGCAGCGCCGGGAAGGGGTGGAATGAGCAGTTCTTC.

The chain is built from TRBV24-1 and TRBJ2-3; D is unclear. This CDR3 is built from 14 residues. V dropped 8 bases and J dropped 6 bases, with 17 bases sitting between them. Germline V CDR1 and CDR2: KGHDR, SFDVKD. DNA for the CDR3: TGTGCCACCAAAGGGAAGGGTGAAGTGGATACGCAGTATTTT. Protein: CATKGKGEVDTQYF.

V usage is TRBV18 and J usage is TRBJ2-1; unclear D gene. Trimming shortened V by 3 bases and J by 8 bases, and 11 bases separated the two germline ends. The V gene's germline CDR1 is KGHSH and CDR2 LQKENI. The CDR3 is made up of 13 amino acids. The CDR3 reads CASSPPANDEQFF. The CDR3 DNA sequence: TGTGCCAGCTCACCCCCGGCGAATGATGAGCAGTTCTTC.

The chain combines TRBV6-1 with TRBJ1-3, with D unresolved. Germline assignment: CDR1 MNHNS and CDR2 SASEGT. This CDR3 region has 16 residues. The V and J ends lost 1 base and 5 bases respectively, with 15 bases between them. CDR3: CASSEGVGPFRNTIYF. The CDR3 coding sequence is TGTGCCAGCAGTGAAGGGGTAGGGCCATTCAGAAACACCATATATTTT.

CDR3 sequence: CASSEPGPINEQFF. CDR3 coding DNA: TGTGCCAGCAGTGAGCCGGGACCGATCAATGAGCAGTTCTTC. The genes are TRBV25-1 and TRBJ2-1; D is possibly TRBD1 or TRBD2 (5 bases each). CDR3 length equals 14 residues. Germline-derived CDR1 and CDR2 are MGHDK and SYGVNS. V lost 3 bases, J lost 6 bases, and 12 bases lay in between.